The 6 T cell receptor beta chains listed next were all sequenced from one sample in a study of regulatory T cells in long-lasting Graves disease. Researchers made TCR beta libraries by using iRepertoire HTBI primers and running Arm-PCR on CDR3 regions. Using its own MiXCR run on the multiplex PCR reads, TCRdb lists one record per CDR3 protein. There are hundreds of thousands of distinct CDR3 sequences in the sample; roughly a sixth occur only once, and more than 20% lies in the top ten. Time point noted: newly diagnosed GD, antithyroid drugs for less than 3 months. Researchers made the TCR library from RNA that was extracted from PBMCs. These data were also filed under a second study, of T cells in Graves' hyperthyroidism and ophthalmopathy.

The sequencing here drew on peripheral blood mononuclear cells (PBMCs), taken at new diagnosis, from a patient treated with antithyroid drugs. Source of these receptors: a middle-aged woman with Graves disease.

Regarding this clonotype: This may come from a read error, since a much larger clone is one base off. The rearrangement uses TRBV7-8 and TRBJ2-7; possible D gene TRBD2, 5 bases. CDR1 is SGHVS, CDR2 FQNEAQ, per germline. This CDR3 region has 17 residues. The CDR3 is CASSLARAGSASYERYF. The CDR3 DNA reads as TGTGCCAGCAGCTTAGCGAGGGCTGGGAGCGCCTCCTACGAGCGGTACTTC.

This clonotype was seen a few times. The chain recombines TRBV14 with TRBJ1-1; no reliable D call. The CDR3 has 15 amino acids. V lost 1 base to trimming and J lost 6 bases, with 15 bases between them. Germline CDR1 SGHDN, CDR2 FVKESK. DNA for the CDR3: TGTGCCAGCAGCCAAGTTGCTGGTCCCAGCGCTGAAGCTTTCTTT. This gives the protein CASSQVAGPSAEAFF.

This rearrangement joins TRBV11-3 to TRBJ2-5; D is perhaps TRBD1 or TRBD2 (6 bases each). With 5 bases removed from V and 3 bases from J, the gap between germline ends came to 19 bases. The CDR3 loop spans 16 amino acids. CDR1 is SGHNT, CDR2 YENEEA, per germline. Written as DNA, the CDR3 is TGTGCCAGCAGCCAAGGGGGGAGCGTGGGGAAAGAGACCCAGTACTTC. Translation gives CASSQGGSVGKETQYF.

This clonotype was recorded at least ten times. The chain combines TRBV7-8 with TRBJ1-2, with D unresolved. The CDR3 spans 14 residues. Germline V gene sequence: CDR1 SGHVS, CDR2 FQNEAQ. The V end lost 0 bases, the J end lost 4 bases, and 9 bases lay between the germline ends. In DNA form, the CDR3 reads TGTGCCAGCAGCTTAGCGAGGCAGGTCTATGGCTACACCTTC. This gives the protein CASSLARQVYGYTF.

This clonotype was counted between two and nine times. This chain connects TRBV6-1 to TRBJ1-5; TRBD1 is a possible D gene (5 bases). The germline V gene encodes CDR1 MNHNS and CDR2 SASEGT. Deletions cut 7 bases from V and 2 bases from J, with 12 bases between. The CDR3 extends over 14 amino acids. CDR3 protein: CASKIQGGNQPQHF. As DNA, the CDR3 is TGTGCCAGCAAAATCCAGGGTGGCAATCAGCCCCAGCATTTT.

This clonotype was seen ten or more times. The V gene is TRBV28, the J gene TRBJ2-2; D is perhaps TRBD1 (6 bases). The CDR3 sequence is 15 residues long. Between the trimmed V and J ends, which lost 2 bases and 4 bases, there was a span of 11 bases. Germline CDR1 and CDR2: MDHEN and SYDVKM. CDR3 protein: CASSLPGAGTGELFF. The CDR3 DNA sequence: TGTGCCAGCAGTTTACCAGGGGCAGGCACCGGGGAGCTGTTTTTT.